This T cell receptor (beta chain) was obtained from a study of blood T cell repertoires in COVID-19. There are a few counts of this clone. TCRdb keeps only in-frame clones here, not all; method: immunoSEQ multiplex PCR. The sample lists fewer than 300,000 clones; 82% were seen once. Trimming left V 4 bases short and J 8 bases short, with 11 bases between. The CDR3 consists of 13 residues. CDR1 is KGHDR, CDR2 SFDVKD, per germline. The rearrangement links TRBV24-1 to TRBJ2-1; D might be TRBD1 (6 bases). This clonotype was obtained from a woman under 30 with acute or convalescent COVID-19. Sequencing was carried out using peripheral blood. This CDR3 reads CATSDTQGYEQFF. The CDR3 DNA sequence: TGTGCCACCAGTGACACACAGGGTTATGAGCAGTTCTTC.